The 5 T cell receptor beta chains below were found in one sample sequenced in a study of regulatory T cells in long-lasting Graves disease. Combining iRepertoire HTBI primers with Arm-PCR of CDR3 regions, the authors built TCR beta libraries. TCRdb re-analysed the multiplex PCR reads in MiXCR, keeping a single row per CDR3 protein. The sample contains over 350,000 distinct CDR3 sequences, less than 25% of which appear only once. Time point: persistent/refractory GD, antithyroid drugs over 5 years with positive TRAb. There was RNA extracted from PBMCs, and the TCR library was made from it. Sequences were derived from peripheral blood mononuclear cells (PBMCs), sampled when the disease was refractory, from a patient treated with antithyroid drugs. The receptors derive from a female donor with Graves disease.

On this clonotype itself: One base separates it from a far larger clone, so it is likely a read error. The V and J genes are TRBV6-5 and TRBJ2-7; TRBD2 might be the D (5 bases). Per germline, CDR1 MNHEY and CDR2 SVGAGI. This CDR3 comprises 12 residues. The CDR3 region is CASSLRGYERYF. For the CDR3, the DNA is TGTGCCAGCAGTTTGAGAGGGTACGAGCGGTACTTC.

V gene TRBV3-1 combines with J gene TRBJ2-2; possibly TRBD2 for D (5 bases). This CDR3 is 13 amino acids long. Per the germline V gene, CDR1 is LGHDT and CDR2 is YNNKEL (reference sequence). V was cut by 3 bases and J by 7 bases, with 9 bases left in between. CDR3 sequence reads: CASSQLGSGELFF. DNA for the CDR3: TGTGCCAGCAGCCAGTTGGGGAGCGGGGAGCTGTTTTTT.

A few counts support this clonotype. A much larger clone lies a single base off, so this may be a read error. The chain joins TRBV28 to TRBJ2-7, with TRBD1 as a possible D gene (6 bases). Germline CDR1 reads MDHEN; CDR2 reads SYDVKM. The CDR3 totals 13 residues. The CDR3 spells CATEPGQTYGQYF. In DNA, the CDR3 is TGTGCCACCGAACCGGGACAAACCTACGGGCAGTACTTC.

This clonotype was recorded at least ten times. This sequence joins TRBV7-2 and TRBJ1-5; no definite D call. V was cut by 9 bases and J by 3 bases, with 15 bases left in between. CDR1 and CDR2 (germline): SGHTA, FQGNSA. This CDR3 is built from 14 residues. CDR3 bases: TGTGCCAGTAGTACCCCGGGTGACAATCAGCCCCAGCATTTT. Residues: CASSTPGDNQPQHF.

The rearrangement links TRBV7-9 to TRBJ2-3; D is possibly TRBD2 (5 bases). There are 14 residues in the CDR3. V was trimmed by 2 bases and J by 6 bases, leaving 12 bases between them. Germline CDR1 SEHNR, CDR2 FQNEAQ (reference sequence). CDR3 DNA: TGTGCCAGCAGCTTATCGGAGGTTCGGGATACGCAGTATTTT. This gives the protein CASSLSEVRDTQYF. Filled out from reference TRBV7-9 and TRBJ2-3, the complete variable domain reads DTGVSQNPRHKITKRGQNVTFRCDPISEHNRLYWYRQTLGQGPEFLTYFQNEAQLEKSRLLSDRFSAERPKGSFSTLEIQRTEQGDSAMYLCASSLSEVRDTQYFGPGTRLTVL.